Below are 8 T cell receptor beta chains sequenced from a single sample in a study of shared clonotypes between healthy human individuals. Clones were sequenced by immunoSEQ multiplex PCR, and TCRdb holds only the in-frame ones, with some missing. The sample shows approximately 2,200,000 clones, about 92% of them seen only once. CD45RO-negative CD8 cells positively selected for CCR7 made up the naive population, which excluded terminally differentiated effector memory CD45RA+ cells. The source material was naive CD8+ T cells from PBMCs. Receptor source: a man aged 18 to 29 in good health. Some clones in this sample may be carry-over from other donors' samples.

The CDR3 loop reads CASRPPSEQETQYF. CDR3 nucleotides: TGTGCCAGCAGGCCGCCTAGCGAGCAAGAGACCCAGTACTTC. The chain joins TRBV27 to TRBJ2-5, with D possibly TRBD2 on 6 matching bases. CDR3 length: 14 residues. Germline V gene lookup returns CDR1 MNHEY and CDR2 SMNVEV (reference sequence). V was cut by 6 bases and J by 2 bases, with 13 bases left in between.

V usage is TRBV27 and J usage is TRBJ2-1, with 12 bases fitting TRBD2. The junction had 14 bases not matched to a gene; V was cut back by 2 bases and J by 6 bases. Germline CDR1 and CDR2: MNHEY and SMNVEV (reference sequence). The CDR3 loop spans 19 amino acids. CDR3 residues: CASSLAPTSGSLAINEQFF. Here the CDR3 DNA reads TGTGCCAGCAGTTTAGCCCCGACTAGCGGGAGCCTTGCGATCAATGAGCAGTTCTTC.

The chain links TRBV2 to TRBJ1-5; D perhaps matches TRBD1 (5 bases). V gave up 6 bases and J gave up 0 bases, with 12 bases separating them. CDR3 size: 15 residues. The germline V gene encodes CDR1 SNHLY and CDR2 FYNNEI. The DNA for the CDR3 is TGTGCCAGCAGGCAGGGATCCTATAGCAATCAGCCCCAGCATTTT. It specifies CASRQGSYSNQPQHF.

This clone has only a few counts. The CDR3: CASSVGTAEQYF. CDR3 sequence (DNA): TGTGCCAGCAGCGTAGGGACAGCAGAGCAGTACTTC. This chain uses TRBV11-2 with TRBJ2-7, with 7 bases identical to TRBD1. Germline-derived CDR1 and CDR2 are SGHAT and FQNNGV. The junction had 5 bases not matched to a gene; V was cut back by 5 bases and J by 7 bases. The CDR3 spans 12 residues.

Concerning this clone itself: An end of the junction does not agree with germline; a read error may underlie this. This rearrangement joins TRBV6-5 to TRBJ2-2; D possibly uses TRBD1 or TRBD2 (5 bases each). This CDR3 is built from 14 residues. The V gene's germline CDR1 is MNHEY and CDR2 SVGAGI. The CDR3 nucleotides are TGTGCCAGCTGTTACGCGAGGGGAAACGGGGAGCTGTTTTTT. This translates into CASCYARGNGELFF.

The chain employs TRBV28 and TRBJ2-1; TRBD2 aligns across 11 bases. Germline lookup yields CDR1 MDHEN and CDR2 SYDVKM. V lost 5 bases and J lost 0; bases outside the gene matches: 12. CDR3 length: 19 residues. CDR3 sequence (DNA): TGTGCCAGCAGTAGCCAGGGACTAGCGGAGCATTTCTCCTACAATGAGCAGTTCTTC. Amino acid sequence: CASSSQGLAEHFSYNEQFF.

This rearrangement joins TRBV28 to TRBJ2-1; a weak D match, TRBD2 (5 bases). The CDR3 has 14 amino acids. Germline CDR1 reads MDHEN; CDR2 reads SYDVKM. Trimming left V 7 bases short and J 7 bases short, with 17 bases between. The CDR3 sequence: CASTPILEGNEQFF. The CDR3 nucleotides read TGTGCCAGCACCCCGATTTTAGAGGGAAATGAGCAGTTCTTC. The full variable domain, in which reference TRBV28 and TRBJ2-1 provide the parts outside the CDR3, is DVKVTQSSRYLVKRTGEKVFLECVQDMDHENMFWYRQDPGLGLRLIYFSYDVKMKEKGDIPEGYSVSREKKERFSLILESASTNQTSMYLCASTPILEGNEQFFGPGTRLTVL.

The V call is TRBV6-4, the J call TRBJ1-1; weak D call: TRBD1 (5 bases). CDR1 is MRHNA, CDR2 SNTAGT, per germline. The CDR3 extends over 12 amino acids. Trimming took off 5 bases at V and 11 bases at J, with 15 bases between the two ends. The CDR3 DNA reads TGTGCCAGCAGTCCACGAATAGGGACGGCTTTCTTT. Its translation is CASSPRIGTAFF.